Listed below are T cell receptor beta chains from one sample, sequenced in a study of radiation and T cells in renal cell carcinoma. Here immunoSEQ multiplex PCR was the method, and the copy in TCRdb shows in-frame clones only, minus some. The sample records 150,000 to 190,000 clones, approximately 90% being singletons. The specimen comprised blood, sampled from a patient whose treatment included radiotherapy and nephrectomy. These receptors originate from a woman aged 45-60 years with renal cell carcinoma. Both conserved end residues are part of each CDR3. A D gene is named only where the DNA matches it firmly. Rows may omit the clone size; those that give it use once, few, many or a size class.

abundance	d_gene	j_gene	v_gene	CDR3nt	CDR3aa
-	-	TRBJ2-4	TRBV7-2	TGTGCCAGCAGCTTGACACCACAAGACATTCAGTACTTC	CASSLTPQDIQYF
-	-	TRBJ1-2	TRBV2	TGTGCCAGCATGCCAGGGAACTATGGCTACACCTTC	CASMPGNYGYTF
-	-	TRBJ2-2	TRBV19	TGTGCCAGTAGTAATGCGGGCCTCGGTTCCGGGGAGCTGTTTTTT	CASSNAGLGSGELFF
-	-	TRBJ2-5	TRBV5-4	TGTGCCAGCAGCAGCCCTTTAGGGGGGGGCCGTGAGACCCAGTACTTC	CASSSPLGGGRETQYF
once	TRBD1	TRBJ1-3	TRBV7-8	TGTGCCAGCAGTTTCACTTCACAGGGGGGTGGAGGAAACACCATATATTTT	CASSFTSQGGGGNTIYF
-	-	TRBJ1-5	TRBV7-8	TGTGCCAGCAGCTTAGCGGGCCCCGGGAGCAATCAGCCCCAGCATTTT	CASSLAGPGSNQPQHF
-	TRBD1	TRBJ1-5	TRBV18	TGTGCCAGCTCAGCCGAACAGGGGAATCAGCCCCAGCATTTT	CASSAEQGNQPQHF
-	-	TRBJ2-3	TRBV5-1	TGCGCCAGCAGCTGGACCCCGGGGGCCAGCACAGATACGCAGTATTTT	CASSWTPGASTDTQYF
-	TRBD1	TRBJ1-1	TRBV11-1	TGTGCCAGCAGTAGGACAGGGGGCTGGAACACTGAAGCTTTCTTT	CASSRTGGWNTEAFF
once	-	TRBJ1-2	TRBV19	TGTGCCAGTAGTAATTTGGGGCAGGGGTTTGGCTACACCTTC	CASSNLGQGFGYTF
-	-	TRBJ1-5	TRBV6-6	TGTGCCAGCAGTGAGCAGGGGCGAAGCAATCAGCCCCAGCATTTT	CASSEQGRSNQPQHF
-	-	TRBJ1-1	TRBV7-2	TGTGCCAGCAGCTTAGCCCAGGCGAACACTGAAGCTTTCTTT	CASSLAQANTEAFF
-	-	TRBJ1-5	TRBV18	TGTGCCAGCTCACAAACCCTTAATCAGCCCCAGCATTTT	CASSQTLNQPQHF
-	-	TRBJ2-5	TRBV5-8	TGTGCCAGCAGCTCCTGGGGCCTACCGGGGACCCAGTACTTC	CASSSWGLPGTQYF
-	-	TRBJ2-2	TRBV5-1	TGCGCCAGCAGCTTTTTTGGGAGGCGCGACACCGGGGAGCTGTTTTTT	CASSFFGRRDTGELFF
-	-	TRBJ2-3	TRBV18	TGTGCCAGCTCACCCAATCAGGGAGGCACAGATACGCAGTATTTT	CASSPNQGGTDTQYF
-	-	TRBJ2-2	TRBV7-2	TGTGCCAGCAGCTTAGGGGGGGCGGCCGGGGAGCTGTTTTTT	CASSLGGAAGELFF
many	TRBD1	TRBJ2-2	TRBV25-1	TGTGCCAGCAGGGGCAGGACAGGGGCCACCGGGGAGCTGTTTTTT	CASRGRTGATGELFF
-	-	TRBJ2-7	TRBV6-6	TGTGCCAGCAGTACCTCCTACGAGCAGTACTTC	CASSTSYEQYF
-	-	TRBJ2-7	TRBV7-2	TGTGCCAGCAGCCCTAACTGGGGACGGAGCTCCTACGAGCAGTACTTC	CASSPNWGRSSYEQYF
-	-	TRBJ1-6	TRBV19	TGTGCCAGTAGTATAGATCTTGCCAGGGATTCACCCCTCCACTTT	CASSIDLARDSPLHF
-	-	TRBJ1-5	TRBV15	TGTGCCACCAGCAGAGAAATCACCAGCAATCAGCCCCAGCATTTT	CATSREITSNQPQHF
once	-	TRBJ2-5	TRBV9	TGTGCCAGCAGCGCCGACCCGGGGGAGACCCAGTACTTC	CASSADPGETQYF
-	-	TRBJ1-1	TRBV9	TGTGCCAGCAGCCCAGTGAAGGCCTCGGGGAACACTGAAGCTTTCTTT	CASSPVKASGNTEAFF
-	TRBD2	TRBJ2-3	TRBV18	TGTGCCAGCTCCCCCACCTTGGGGGGGGTCACAGATACGCAGTATTTT	CASSPTLGGVTDTQYF
-	TRBD1	TRBJ2-1	TRBV18	TGTGCCAGCTCACCCCCGGGACAGGGTAGAGTCGGTGAGCAGTTCTTC	CASSPPGQGRVGEQFF
-	-	TRBJ2-7	TRBV6-6	TGTGCCAGCACCGACAGCAACTCCTACGAGCAGTACTTC	CASTDSNSYEQYF
-	-	TRBJ1-1	TRBV7-9	TGTGCCAGCAGCCCCCCGGGGTGGGAGACCAGGGCTGAAGCTTTCTTT	CASSPPGWETRAEAFF
-	-	TRBJ1-2	TRBV10-2	TGCGCCAGCAGTAGGTATCAGGGACCTAACTATGGCTACACCTTC	CASSRYQGPNYGYTF
-	TRBD1	TRBJ1-2	TRBV2	TGTGCCAGACAAACAGACAGGGGCGGCGGCTACACCTTC	CARQTDRGGGYTF
-	-	TRBJ1-2	TRBV5-4	TGTGCCAGCAGCTTATCAGGGTTCTCTGGAGGCTACACCTTC	CASSLSGFSGGYTF
once	-	TRBJ2-2	TRBV6-5	TGTGCCAGCAAGGAGCAAACGAACACCGGGGAGCTGTTTTTT	CASKEQTNTGELFF
-	TRBD1	TRBJ2-2	TRBV10-1	TGCGCCAGCAGTGCCGGGACAGGGAAGACCGGGGAGCTGTTTTTT	CASSAGTGKTGELFF
-	-	TRBJ1-4	TRBV5-4	TGTGCCAGCAGCTTGGGGGACGGGAATGAAAAACTGTTTTTT	CASSLGDGNEKLFF
-	TRBD1	TRBJ1-5	TRBV28	TGTGCCAGCAGACCGGGACAGGGCGGTCAGCCCCAGCATTTT	CASRPGQGGQPQHF
-	-	TRBJ2-5	TRBV5-1	TGCGCCAGCAGATTGGTCGGTACAGAGGGAGAGACCCAGTACTTC	CASRLVGTEGETQYF
-	-	TRBJ1-6	TRBV7-9	TGTGCCAGCAGCTTGTTCGCATCTTATAATTCACCCCTCCACTTT	CASSLFASYNSPLHF
-	-	TRBJ2-5	TRBV6-5	TGTGCCAGCAGTTACAGCAACGCAGGGTTCCAAGAGACCCAGTACTTC	CASSYSNAGFQETQYF
few	-	TRBJ1-6	TRBV2	TGTGCCAGCAGTTCGGGTCCCCTCCACTTT	CASSSGPLHF
-	-	TRBJ2-7	TRBV19	TGTGCCAGTAGTAATTCCCTTGAACGTCTCTACGAGCAGTACTTC	CASSNSLERLYEQYF
-	-	TRBJ1-1	TRBV4-1	TGCGCCAGCAGCCGCCCCAGGGGCTGGACTGAAGCTTTCTTT	CASSRPRGWTEAFF
-	-	TRBJ1-1	TRBV14	TGTGCCAGCAGCCTCACCCTGAACACTGAAGCTTTCTTT	CASSLTLNTEAFF
-	-	TRBJ2-2	TRBV25-1	TGTGCCAGCAGTGAGACGAACACCGGGGAGCTGTTTTTT	CASSETNTGELFF
-	-	TRBJ2-3	TRBV10-1	TGCGCCAGCAGTGAGAGTACCGTGGCGGGTTACACAGATACGCAGTATTTT	CASSESTVAGYTDTQYF
-	TRBD1	TRBJ1-1	TRBV9	TGTGCCAGCAGCGCGGGGACAGTGGGGGGAGCTTTCTTT	CASSAGTVGGAFF
-	-	TRBJ2-3	TRBV5-1	TGCGCCAGCAGACTAGTGGGGAACACAGATACGCAGTATTTT	CASRLVGNTDTQYF
-	-	TRBJ1-2	TRBV6-5	TGTGCCAGCAGTCCCTACGGGGGCCTCTATGGCTACACCTTC	CASSPYGGLYGYTF
-	TRBD1	TRBJ2-3	TRBV25-1	TGTGCCAGCGAGGGACAGATTAGCACAGATACGCAGTATTTT	CASEGQISTDTQYF